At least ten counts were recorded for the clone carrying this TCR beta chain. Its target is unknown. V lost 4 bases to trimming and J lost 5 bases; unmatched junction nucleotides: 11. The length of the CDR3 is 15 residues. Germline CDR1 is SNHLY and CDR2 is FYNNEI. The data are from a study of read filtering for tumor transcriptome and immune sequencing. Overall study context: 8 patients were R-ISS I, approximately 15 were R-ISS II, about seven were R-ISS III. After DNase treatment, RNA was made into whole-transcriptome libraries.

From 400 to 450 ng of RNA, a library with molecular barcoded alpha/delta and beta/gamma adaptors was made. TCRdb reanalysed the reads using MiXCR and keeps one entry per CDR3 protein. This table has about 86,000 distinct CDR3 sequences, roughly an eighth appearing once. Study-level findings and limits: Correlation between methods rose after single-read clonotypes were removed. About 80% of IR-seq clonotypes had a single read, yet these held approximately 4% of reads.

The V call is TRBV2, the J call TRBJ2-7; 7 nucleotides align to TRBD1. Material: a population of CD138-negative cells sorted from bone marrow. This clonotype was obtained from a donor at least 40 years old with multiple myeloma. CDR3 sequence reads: CASSAHETGWNEQYF. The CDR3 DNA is TGTGCCAGCAGTGCCCATGAGACAGGGTGGAACGAGCAGTACTTC.